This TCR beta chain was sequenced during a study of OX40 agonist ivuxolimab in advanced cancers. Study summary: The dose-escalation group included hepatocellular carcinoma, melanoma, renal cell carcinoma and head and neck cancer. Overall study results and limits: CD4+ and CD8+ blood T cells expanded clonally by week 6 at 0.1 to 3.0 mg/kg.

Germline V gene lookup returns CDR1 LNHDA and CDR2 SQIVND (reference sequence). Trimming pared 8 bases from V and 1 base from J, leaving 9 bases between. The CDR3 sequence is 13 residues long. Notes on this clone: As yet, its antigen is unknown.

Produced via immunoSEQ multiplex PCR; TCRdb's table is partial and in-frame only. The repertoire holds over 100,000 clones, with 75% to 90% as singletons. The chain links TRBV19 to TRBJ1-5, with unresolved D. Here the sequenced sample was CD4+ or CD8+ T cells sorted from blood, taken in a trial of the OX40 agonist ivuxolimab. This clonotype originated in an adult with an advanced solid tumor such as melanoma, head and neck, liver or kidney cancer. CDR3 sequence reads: CASVSNSNQPQHF. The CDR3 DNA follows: TGTGCCAGTGTTTCCAACAGCAATCAGCCCCAGCATTTT.